A selection of T cell receptor beta chains follows, all from one sample in a study of T cell changes during pregnancy in multiple sclerosis. Measured with immunoSEQ multiplex PCR; TCRdb has only the in-frame clones, and not every one. The sample lists 40,000 to 60,000 clones, roughly 90% occurring once. The sequences come from peripheral blood, collected in the first trimester of pregnancy. All receptors come from a female donor in good health, enrolled as a control in a pregnancy study. The CDR3 runs from the conserved cysteine through the conserved F or W. The D gene is left open where the match is weak. Only part of the rows carry a size: once, few, many, or a class if the clone is expanded.

j_call: TRBJ2-3
d_call: .
v_call: TRBV7-8
clone_size: .
cdr3_aa: CASSGGSTDTQYF
cdr3_nt: TGTGCCAGCAGCGGGGGGAGCACAGATACGCAGTATTTT

j_call: TRBJ1-3
d_call: .
v_call: TRBV30
clone_size: .
cdr3_aa: CAWSAAVSPSGNTIYF
cdr3_nt: TGTGCCTGGAGTGCGGCGGTTAGCCCCTCTGGAAACACCATATATTTT

j_call: TRBJ2-7
d_call: TRBD1
v_call: TRBV7-9
clone_size: .
cdr3_aa: CASSLIGQGPYEQYF
cdr3_nt: TGTGCCAGCAGCTTAATCGGACAGGGACCCTACGAGCAGTACTTC

j_call: TRBJ2-7
d_call: TRBD1
v_call: TRBV28
clone_size: .
cdr3_aa: CASSLLWPSGTADYEQYF
cdr3_nt: TGTGCCAGCAGCTTACTATGGCCCTCCGGGACAGCCGACTACGAGCAGTACTTC

j_call: TRBJ1-2
d_call: .
v_call: TRBV25-1
clone_size: .
cdr3_aa: CASSEYFPELEGKGYTF
cdr3_nt: TGTGCCAGCAGTGAATATTTCCCAGAGCTGGAGGGGAAGGGCTACACCTTC

j_call: TRBJ2-1
d_call: TRBD1
v_call: TRBV7-2
clone_size: .
cdr3_aa: CASAQGRLEQFF
cdr3_nt: TGTGCCAGCGCACAGGGGAGACTAGAGCAGTTCTTC

j_call: TRBJ1-5
d_call: .
v_call: TRBV27
clone_size: .
cdr3_aa: CASSLFGGLYSNQPQHF
cdr3_nt: TGTGCCAGCAGTTTATTCGGCGGACTGTATAGCAATCAGCCCCAGCATTTT

j_call: TRBJ2-2
d_call: .
v_call: TRBV27
clone_size: once
cdr3_aa: CASREWDTTTGELFF
cdr3_nt: TGTGCCAGCAGAGAATGGGACACCACGACCGGGGAGCTGTTTTTT

j_call: TRBJ1-4
d_call: .
v_call: TRBV7-9
clone_size: .
cdr3_aa: CASSTRAGRGNEKLFF
cdr3_nt: TGTGCCAGCAGCACGAGAGCGGGGCGAGGTAATGAAAAACTGTTTTTT

j_call: TRBJ2-4
d_call: TRBD1
v_call: TRBV30
clone_size: .
cdr3_aa: CAWSDRTGLDIQYF
cdr3_nt: TGTGCCTGGAGTGATCGGACAGGGTTGGACATTCAGTACTTC

j_call: TRBJ2-3
d_call: TRBD2
v_call: TRBV19
clone_size: .
cdr3_aa: CATRGVSGRIDTQYF
cdr3_nt: TGTGCCACTAGGGGGGTGAGCGGGAGGATAGATACGCAGTATTTT

j_call: TRBJ2-5
d_call: TRBD1
v_call: TRBV6-1
clone_size: .
cdr3_aa: CASRPGQGRGETQYF
cdr3_nt: TGTGCCAGCAGGCCTGGACAGGGGAGGGGGGAGACCCAGTACTTC

j_call: TRBJ2-5
d_call: .
v_call: TRBV13
clone_size: few
cdr3_aa: CASSSSGSETQETQYF
cdr3_nt: TGTGCCAGCAGCTCTTCCGGGTCGGAAACACAAGAGACCCAGTACTTC

j_call: TRBJ1-5
d_call: TRBD1
v_call: TRBV27
clone_size: .
cdr3_aa: CASSLNGQGANRQPQHF
cdr3_nt: TGTGCCAGCAGTTTAAATGGACAGGGGGCGAACCGTCAGCCCCAGCATTTT

j_call: TRBJ1-5
d_call: .
v_call: TRBV19
clone_size: .
cdr3_aa: CASSIGQYQPQHF
cdr3_nt: TGTGCCAGTAGTATAGGACAGTATCAGCCCCAGCATTTT

j_call: TRBJ2-2
d_call: .
v_call: TRBV5-4
clone_size: few
cdr3_aa: CASSLDSYGELFF
cdr3_nt: TGTGCCAGCAGCTTGGACAGTTACGGGGAGCTGTTTTTT

j_call: TRBJ1-6
d_call: TRBD1
v_call: TRBV9
clone_size: .
cdr3_aa: CASSGNRGSSPLHF
cdr3_nt: TGTGCCAGCAGCGGCAACAGGGGTAGTTCACCCCTCCACTTT

j_call: TRBJ1-2
d_call: .
v_call: TRBV2
clone_size: .
cdr3_aa: CASSVGAGYGYTF
cdr3_nt: TGTGCCAGCAGTGTGGGGGCCGGCTATGGCTACACCTTC

j_call: TRBJ2-1
d_call: TRBD2
v_call: TRBV7-2
clone_size: .
cdr3_aa: CASSLFGLAGGGEQFF
cdr3_nt: TGTGCCAGCAGCTTATTTGGGCTAGCGGGAGGGGGTGAGCAGTTCTTC

j_call: TRBJ2-3
d_call: TRBD2
v_call: TRBV29-1
clone_size: .
cdr3_aa: CSVERTSGGTDTQYF
cdr3_nt: TGCAGCGTGGAAAGGACTAGCGGGGGCACAGATACGCAGTATTTT

j_call: TRBJ2-2
d_call: .
v_call: TRBV6-5
clone_size: .
cdr3_aa: CASSSVAGGELFF
cdr3_nt: TGTGCCAGCAGTTCGGTGGCGGGCGGGGAGCTGTTTTTT

j_call: TRBJ2-3
d_call: .
v_call: TRBV25-1
clone_size: once
cdr3_aa: CASSPRSGPVTDTQYF
cdr3_nt: TGTGCCAGCAGTCCAAGAAGCGGTCCCGTCACAGATACGCAGTATTTT

j_call: TRBJ2-3
d_call: TRBD1
v_call: TRBV19
clone_size: once
cdr3_aa: CASSLGQGMYTQYF
cdr3_nt: TGTGCCAGTAGTCTCGGACAGGGGATGTATACGCAGTATTTT

j_call: TRBJ2-3
d_call: TRBD1
v_call: TRBV19
clone_size: .
cdr3_aa: CASSMGTGPTDTQYF
cdr3_nt: TGTGCCAGTAGTATGGGGACAGGACCCACAGATACGCAGTATTTT

j_call: TRBJ1-1
d_call: TRBD1
v_call: TRBV29-1
clone_size: once
cdr3_aa: CSPAPHRGSNTEAFF
cdr3_nt: TGCAGCCCTGCCCCCCACAGGGGCAGCAACACTGAAGCTTTCTTT

j_call: TRBJ2-1
d_call: .
v_call: TRBV7-9
clone_size: .
cdr3_aa: CASTEGAGLTNEQFF
cdr3_nt: TGTGCCAGCACTGAAGGTGCGGGACTGACTAATGAGCAGTTCTTC

j_call: TRBJ1-2
d_call: .
v_call: TRBV6-6
clone_size: .
cdr3_aa: CASINGGKGDYGYTF
cdr3_nt: TGTGCCAGCATCAACGGGGGTAAAGGTGACTATGGCTACACCTTC

j_call: TRBJ2-1
d_call: TRBD1
v_call: TRBV7-2
clone_size: .
cdr3_aa: CASSSDRGNEQFF
cdr3_nt: TGTGCCAGCAGCTCGGACAGGGGCAATGAGCAGTTCTTC

j_call: TRBJ1-1
d_call: .
v_call: TRBV10-2
clone_size: .
cdr3_aa: CASSDSGVEAFF
cdr3_nt: TGCGCCAGCAGTGACTCAGGGGTTGAAGCTTTCTTT

j_call: TRBJ2-1
d_call: .
v_call: TRBV5-6
clone_size: .
cdr3_aa: CASSRYLNQVSNEQFF
cdr3_nt: TGTGCCAGCAGCCGGTATCTTAACCAGGTCTCCAATGAGCAGTTCTTC

j_call: TRBJ2-1
d_call: TRBD2
v_call: TRBV28
clone_size: .
cdr3_aa: CASSLRLGLGNEQFF
cdr3_nt: TGTGCCAGCAGTTTAAGGTTGGGACTAGGGAATGAGCAGTTCTTC

j_call: TRBJ2-3
d_call: TRBD2
v_call: TRBV4-2
clone_size: .
cdr3_aa: CASSQGLAGDTQYF
cdr3_nt: TGTGCCAGCAGCCAGGGACTAGCGGGAGATACGCAGTATTTT

j_call: TRBJ1-6
d_call: TRBD1
v_call: TRBV11-2
clone_size: .
cdr3_aa: CASSLETGINSPLHF
cdr3_nt: TGTGCCAGCAGCTTAGAGACAGGGATTAATTCACCCCTCCACTTT

j_call: TRBJ1-2
d_call: .
v_call: TRBV28
clone_size: .
cdr3_aa: CASSSPDRFYGYTF
cdr3_nt: TGTGCCAGCAGTTCGCCAGACAGGTTCTATGGCTACACCTTC

j_call: TRBJ1-2
d_call: .
v_call: TRBV28
clone_size: .
cdr3_aa: CASSHPSTGNYGYTF
cdr3_nt: TGTGCCAGCAGCCATCCTTCGACAGGAAACTATGGCTACACCTTC

j_call: TRBJ1-1
d_call: TRBD1
v_call: TRBV7-8
clone_size: .
cdr3_aa: CASSSTDRGSSEAFF
cdr3_nt: TGTGCCAGCAGCTCGACGGACAGGGGCTCATCTGAAGCTTTCTTT

j_call: TRBJ2-7
d_call: .
v_call: TRBV6-6
clone_size: .
cdr3_aa: CASSYLGPYEQYF
cdr3_nt: TGTGCCAGCAGTTACCTGGGCCCCTACGAGCAGTACTTC

j_call: TRBJ2-1
d_call: TRBD1
v_call: TRBV25-1
clone_size: .
cdr3_aa: CASSGTGSYTSEQFF
cdr3_nt: TGTGCCAGCAGTGGGACAGGGTCATACACTAGTGAGCAGTTCTTC

j_call: TRBJ2-3
d_call: TRBD2
v_call: TRBV27
clone_size: .
cdr3_aa: CASRSGTSGSGWTDTQYF
cdr3_nt: TGTGCCAGCAGATCCGGGACTAGCGGGAGCGGATGGACAGATACGCAGTATTTT

j_call: TRBJ2-2
d_call: .
v_call: TRBV7-3
clone_size: .
cdr3_aa: CASSLDSTGELFF
cdr3_nt: TGTGCCAGCAGCCTCGACAGCACCGGGGAGCTGTTTTTT

j_call: TRBJ1-3
d_call: .
v_call: TRBV30
clone_size: .
cdr3_aa: CAWSPKGVSGNTIYF
cdr3_nt: TGTGCCTGGAGTCCGAAGGGGGTCTCTGGAAACACCATATATTTT

j_call: TRBJ2-2
d_call: .
v_call: TRBV28
clone_size: .
cdr3_aa: CASSLLQGGTGELFF
cdr3_nt: TGTGCCAGCTCCTTATTGCAGGGGGGCACCGGGGAGCTGTTTTTT

j_call: TRBJ2-5
d_call: TRBD2
v_call: TRBV18
clone_size: .
cdr3_aa: CASSPLAGGNQETQYF
cdr3_nt: TGTGCCAGCTCACCTCTAGCGGGAGGAAATCAAGAGACCCAGTACTTC

j_call: TRBJ2-1
d_call: .
v_call: TRBV19
clone_size: .
cdr3_aa: CASSSGVYNEQFF
cdr3_nt: TGTGCCAGTAGTTCAGGGGTATACAATGAGCAGTTCTTC

j_call: TRBJ1-5
d_call: .
v_call: TRBV18
clone_size: .
cdr3_aa: CASSPRGGVNQPQHF
cdr3_nt: TGTGCCAGCTCGCCGAGGGGGGGTGTGAATCAGCCCCAGCATTTT

j_call: TRBJ1-1
d_call: TRBD1
v_call: TRBV27
clone_size: .
cdr3_aa: CASSLSNTGATEAFF
cdr3_nt: TGTGCCAGCAGTTTAAGTAATACAGGGGCCACTGAAGCTTTCTTT

j_call: TRBJ1-2
d_call: TRBD1
v_call: TRBV7-8
clone_size: .
cdr3_aa: CASSIERTGNYGYTF
cdr3_nt: TGTGCCAGCAGCATAGAACGGACAGGGAACTATGGCTACACCTTC